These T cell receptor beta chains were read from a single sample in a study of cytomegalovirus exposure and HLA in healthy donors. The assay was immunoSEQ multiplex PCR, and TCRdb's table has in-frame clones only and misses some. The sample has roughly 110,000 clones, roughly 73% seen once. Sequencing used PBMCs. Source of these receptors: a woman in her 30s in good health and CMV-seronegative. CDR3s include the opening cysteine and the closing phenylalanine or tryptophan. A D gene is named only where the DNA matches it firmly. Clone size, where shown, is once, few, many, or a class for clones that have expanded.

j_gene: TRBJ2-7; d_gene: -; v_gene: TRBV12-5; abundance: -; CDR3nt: TGTGCTAGTGGGTCAGGGTACTCCTACGAGCAGTACTTC; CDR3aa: CASGSGYSYEQYF
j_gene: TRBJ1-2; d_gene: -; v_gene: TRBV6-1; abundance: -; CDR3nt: TGTGCCAGCAGTGAAGCTATGGTAGGGGTTTATGGCTACACCTTC; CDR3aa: CASSEAMVGVYGYTF
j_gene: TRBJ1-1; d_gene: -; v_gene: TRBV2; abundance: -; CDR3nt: TGTGCCAGCAGCGACAGGAGGATGAACACTGAAGCTTTCTTT; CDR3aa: CASSDRRMNTEAFF
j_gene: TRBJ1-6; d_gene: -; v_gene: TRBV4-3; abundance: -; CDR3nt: TGCGCCAGCAGCCAAGGGGCAGGGAACGGCTCACCCCTCCACTTT; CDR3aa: CASSQGAGNGSPLHF
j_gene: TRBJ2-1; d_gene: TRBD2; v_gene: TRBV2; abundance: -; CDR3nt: TGTGCCAGCAGTGGACTAGCGGGATCCTACAATGAGCAGTTCTTC; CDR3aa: CASSGLAGSYNEQFF
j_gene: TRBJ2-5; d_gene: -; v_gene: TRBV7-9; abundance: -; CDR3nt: TGTGCCAGCAGCCCCCGGCCCGAGGGCGAGACCCAGTACTTC; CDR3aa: CASSPRPEGETQYF
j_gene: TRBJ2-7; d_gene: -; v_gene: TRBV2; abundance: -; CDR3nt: TGTGCCAGCAGCCAGGGGTCCACCTACGAGCAGTACTTC; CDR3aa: CASSQGSTYEQYF
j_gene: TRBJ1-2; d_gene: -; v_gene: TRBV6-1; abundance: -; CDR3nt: TGTGCCAGCGGGGGCGTTGGTCGACTCGATGGCTACACCTTC; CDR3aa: CASGGVGRLDGYTF
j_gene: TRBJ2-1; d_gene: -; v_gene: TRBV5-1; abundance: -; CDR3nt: TGCGCCAGCAGCTTGGATGGGGGACTTACTGAGCAGTTCTTC; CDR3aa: CASSLDGGLTEQFF
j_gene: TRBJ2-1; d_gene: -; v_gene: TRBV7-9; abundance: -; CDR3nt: TGTGCCAGCAGCTTAGCTTTGACTACCTCCTTGAAAGGCAATGAGCAGTTCTTC; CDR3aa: CASSLALTTSLKGNEQFF
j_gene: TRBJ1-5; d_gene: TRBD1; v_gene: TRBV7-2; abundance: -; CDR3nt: TGTGCCAGCAGCTTAGTGCAGGGGGGCAATCAGCCCCAGCATTTT; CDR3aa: CASSLVQGGNQPQHF
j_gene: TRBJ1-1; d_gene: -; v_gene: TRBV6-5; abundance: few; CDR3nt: TGTGCCAGCAGTTTCGAACAGAGCATGAACACTGAAGCTTTCTTT; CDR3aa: CASSFEQSMNTEAFF
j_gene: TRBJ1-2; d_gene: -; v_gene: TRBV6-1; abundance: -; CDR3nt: TGTGCCAGCAGTGAAGTCGGAGGCAGGACCTTATATGGCTACACCTTC; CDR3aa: CASSEVGGRTLYGYTF
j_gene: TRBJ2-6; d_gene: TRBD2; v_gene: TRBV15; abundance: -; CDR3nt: TGTGCCACCAGCAGAGCGACGGGACTAGCACTATCTGGGGCCAACGTCCTGACTTTC; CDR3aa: CATSRATGLALSGANVLTF
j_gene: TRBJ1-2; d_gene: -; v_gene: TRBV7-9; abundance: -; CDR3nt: TGTGCCAGCAGCTTAATGTCAAGCGAACTTGGCTACACCTTC; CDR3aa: CASSLMSSELGYTF
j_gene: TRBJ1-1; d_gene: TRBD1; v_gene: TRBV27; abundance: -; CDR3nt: TGTGCCAGCAGTCCCCCGGGACAGATGAACACTGAAGCTTTCTTT; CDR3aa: CASSPPGQMNTEAFF
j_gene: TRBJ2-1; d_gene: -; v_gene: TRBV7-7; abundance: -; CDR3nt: TGTGCCAGCAGCCCCTTGGCGGGCGGCTACCAGTTCTTC; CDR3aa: CASSPLAGGYQFF
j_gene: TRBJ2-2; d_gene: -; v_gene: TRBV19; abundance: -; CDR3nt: TGTGCCAGTAGCCTTACCGGGGAGCTGTTTTTT; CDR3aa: CASSLTGELFF
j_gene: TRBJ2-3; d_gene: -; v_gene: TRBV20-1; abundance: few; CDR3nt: TGCAGTGCTAGAGACCCGTATACGCAGTATTTT; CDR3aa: CSARDPYTQYF
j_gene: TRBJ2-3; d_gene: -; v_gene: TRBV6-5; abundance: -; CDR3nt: TGTGCCAGCAGCCCAGTGGGTGGCGGGGGCTATACGCAGTATTTT; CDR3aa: CASSPVGGGGYTQYF
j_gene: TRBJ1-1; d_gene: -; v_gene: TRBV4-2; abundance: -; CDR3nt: TGTGCCAGCAGCCAAGATGCGGGAGGAAACACTGAAGCTTTCTTT; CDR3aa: CASSQDAGGNTEAFF
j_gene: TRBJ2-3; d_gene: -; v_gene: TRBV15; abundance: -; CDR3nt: TGTGCCACCAGCAGTATCCGGGGAGGCACAGATACGCAGTATTTT; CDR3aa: CATSSIRGGTDTQYF
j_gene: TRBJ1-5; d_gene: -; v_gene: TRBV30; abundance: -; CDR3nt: TGTGCCTTCGCCAAACCTCAGGGATCCCAGCCCCAGCATTTT; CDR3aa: CAFAKPQGSQPQHF
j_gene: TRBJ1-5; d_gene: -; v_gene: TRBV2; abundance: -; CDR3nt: TGTGCCAGCAAACAACAGGGTGACAATCAGCCCCAGCATTTT; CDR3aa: CASKQQGDNQPQHF
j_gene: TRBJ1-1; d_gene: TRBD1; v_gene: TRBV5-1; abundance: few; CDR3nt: TGCGCCAGCAGCTTCTCGGGGACAGGGTTCACTGAAGCTTTCTTT; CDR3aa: CASSFSGTGFTEAFF
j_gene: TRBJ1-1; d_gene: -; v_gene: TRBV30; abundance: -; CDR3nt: TGTGCCTGGAGCCTCGGGGGGGGAATGAACACTGAAGCTTTCTTT; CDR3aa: CAWSLGGGMNTEAFF
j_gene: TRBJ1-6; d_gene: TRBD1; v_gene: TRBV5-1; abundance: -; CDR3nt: TGCGCCAGCAGCTTGGGACAGGGTAATTCACCCCTCCACTTT; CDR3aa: CASSLGQGNSPLHF
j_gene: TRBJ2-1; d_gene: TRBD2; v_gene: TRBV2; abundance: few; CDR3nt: TGTGCCAGCACGAGTAGCGGGGACCCACACAATGAGCAGTTCTTC; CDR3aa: CASTSSGDPHNEQFF
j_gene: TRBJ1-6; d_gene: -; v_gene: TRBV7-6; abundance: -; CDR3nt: TGTGCCAGCAGCTTAAGGGGGTCGAATTCACCCCTCCACTTT; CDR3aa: CASSLRGSNSPLHF
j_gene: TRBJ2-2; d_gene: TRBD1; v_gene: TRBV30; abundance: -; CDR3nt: TGTGCCTGGAGTCAGGGGACAGGGCACACCGGGGAGCTGTTTTTT; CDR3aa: CAWSQGTGHTGELFF